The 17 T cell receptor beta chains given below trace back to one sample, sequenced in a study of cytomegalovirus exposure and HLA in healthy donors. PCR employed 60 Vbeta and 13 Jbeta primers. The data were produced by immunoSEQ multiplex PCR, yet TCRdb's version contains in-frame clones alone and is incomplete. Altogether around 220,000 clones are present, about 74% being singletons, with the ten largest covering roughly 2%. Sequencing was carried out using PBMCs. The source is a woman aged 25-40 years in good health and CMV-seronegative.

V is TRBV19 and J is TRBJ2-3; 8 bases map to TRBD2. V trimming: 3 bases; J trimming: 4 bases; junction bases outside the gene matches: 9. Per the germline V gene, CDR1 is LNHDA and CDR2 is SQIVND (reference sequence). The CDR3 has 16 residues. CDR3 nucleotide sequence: TGTGCCAGTAGTATCCGATATAGCGGGACCTCAGATACGCAGTATTTT. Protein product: CASSIRYSGTSDTQYF.

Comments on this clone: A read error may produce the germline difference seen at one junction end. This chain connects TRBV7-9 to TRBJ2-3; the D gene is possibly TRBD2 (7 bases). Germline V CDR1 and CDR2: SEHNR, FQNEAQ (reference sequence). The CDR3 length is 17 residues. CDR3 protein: CDSSPWGGAGPTDTQYF. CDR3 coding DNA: TGTGACAGCTCCCCCTGGGGGGGGGCCGGGCCCACAGATACGCAGTATTTT.

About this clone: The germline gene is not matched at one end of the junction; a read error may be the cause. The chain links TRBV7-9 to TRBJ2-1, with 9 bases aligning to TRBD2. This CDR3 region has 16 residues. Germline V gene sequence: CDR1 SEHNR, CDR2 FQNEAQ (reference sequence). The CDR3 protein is CSSSLVKWTSDMEQFF. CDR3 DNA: TGTTCCAGCAGCTTAGTTAAGTGGACTAGCGATATGGAGCAGTTCTTC.

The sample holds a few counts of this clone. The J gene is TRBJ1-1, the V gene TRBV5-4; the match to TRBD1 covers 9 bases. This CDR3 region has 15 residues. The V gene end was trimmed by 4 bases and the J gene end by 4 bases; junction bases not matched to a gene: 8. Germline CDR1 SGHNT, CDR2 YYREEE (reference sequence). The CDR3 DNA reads TGTGCCAGCAGCCAGGGAACAGGGGGCCTCACTGAAGCTTTCTTT. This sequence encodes CASSQGTGGLTEAFF. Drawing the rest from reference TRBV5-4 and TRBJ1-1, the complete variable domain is ETGVTQSPTHLIKTRGQQVTLRCSSQSGHNTVSWYQQALGQGPQFIFQYYREEENGRGNFPPRFSGLQFPNYSSELNVNALELDDSALYLCASSQGTGGLTEAFFGQGTRLTVV.

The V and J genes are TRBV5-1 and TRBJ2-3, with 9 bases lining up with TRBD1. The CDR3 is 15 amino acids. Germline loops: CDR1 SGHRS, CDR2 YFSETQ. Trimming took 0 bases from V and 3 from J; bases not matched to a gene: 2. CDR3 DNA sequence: TGCGCCAGCAGCTTGGGACAGGGGGAAACAGATACGCAGTATTTT. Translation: CASSLGQGETDTQYF.

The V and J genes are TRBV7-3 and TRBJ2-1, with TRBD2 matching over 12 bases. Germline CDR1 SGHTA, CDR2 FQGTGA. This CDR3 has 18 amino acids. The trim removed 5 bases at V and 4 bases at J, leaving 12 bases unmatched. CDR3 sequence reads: CASSRLAGGPRLYNEQFF. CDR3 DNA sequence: TGTGCCAGCAGCCGCCTAGCGGGAGGGCCCCGCTTATACAATGAGCAGTTCTTC. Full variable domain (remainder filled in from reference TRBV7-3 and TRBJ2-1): GAGVSQTPSNKVTEKGKYVELRCDPISGHTALYWYRQSLGQGPEFLIYFQGTGAADDSGLPNDRFFAVRPEGSVSTLKIQRTERGDSAVYLCASSRLAGGPRLYNEQFFGPGTRLTVL.

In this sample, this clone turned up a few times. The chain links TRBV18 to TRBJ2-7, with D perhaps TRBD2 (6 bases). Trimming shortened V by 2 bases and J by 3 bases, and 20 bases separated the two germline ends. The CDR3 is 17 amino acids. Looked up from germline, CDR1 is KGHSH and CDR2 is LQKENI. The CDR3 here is CASSPRPRVGEDYEQYF. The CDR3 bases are TGTGCCAGCTCACCAAGGCCGAGGGTAGGGGAGGACTACGAGCAGTACTTC.

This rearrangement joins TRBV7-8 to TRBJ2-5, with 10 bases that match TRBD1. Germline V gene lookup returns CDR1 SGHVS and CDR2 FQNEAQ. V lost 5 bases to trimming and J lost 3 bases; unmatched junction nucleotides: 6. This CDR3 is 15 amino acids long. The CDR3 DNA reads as TGTGCCAGCAGCGCCCGGGACAGGGGCGAAGAGACCCAGTACTTC. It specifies CASSARDRGEETQYF.

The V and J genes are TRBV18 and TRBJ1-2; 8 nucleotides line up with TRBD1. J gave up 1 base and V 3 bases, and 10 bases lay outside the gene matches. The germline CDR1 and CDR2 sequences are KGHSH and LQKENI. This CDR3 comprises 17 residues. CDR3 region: CASSPIGGQEINYGYTF. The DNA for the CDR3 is TGTGCCAGCTCACCCATTGGGGGACAGGAGATTAACTATGGCTACACCTTC.

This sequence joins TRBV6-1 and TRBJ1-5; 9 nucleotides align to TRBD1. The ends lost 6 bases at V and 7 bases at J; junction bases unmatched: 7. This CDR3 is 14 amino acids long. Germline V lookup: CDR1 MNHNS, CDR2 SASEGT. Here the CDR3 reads CASSLDRGEQPQHF. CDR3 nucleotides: TGTGCCAGCAGCCTGGACAGGGGAGAACAGCCCCAGCATTTT.

The CDR3 reads CASSFRTGGSGNTIYF. Written as DNA, the CDR3 is TGTGCCAGCAGCTTCCGGACAGGGGGCTCTGGAAACACCATATATTTT. The chain couples TRBV5-4 to TRBJ1-3; TRBD1 aligns across 10 bases. Germline CDR1 SGHNT, CDR2 YYREEE (reference sequence). The ends lost 2 bases at V and 0 bases at J; junction bases unmatched: 2. There are 16 residues in the CDR3.

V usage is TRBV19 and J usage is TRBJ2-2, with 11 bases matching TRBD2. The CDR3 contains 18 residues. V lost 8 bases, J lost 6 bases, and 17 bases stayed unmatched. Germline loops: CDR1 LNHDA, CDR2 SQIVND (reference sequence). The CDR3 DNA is TGTGCCAGTCATACACTAGCGGGAGAACCAGGGGGCTCCGGGGAGCTGTTTTTT. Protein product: CASHTLAGEPGGSGELFF.

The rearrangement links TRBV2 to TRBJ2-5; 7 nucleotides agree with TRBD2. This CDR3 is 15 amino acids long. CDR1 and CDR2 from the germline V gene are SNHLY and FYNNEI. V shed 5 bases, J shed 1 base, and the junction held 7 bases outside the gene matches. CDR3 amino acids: CASSPLSGGQETQYF. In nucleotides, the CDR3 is TGTGCCAGCAGTCCACTTTCGGGGGGCCAAGAGACCCAGTACTTC.

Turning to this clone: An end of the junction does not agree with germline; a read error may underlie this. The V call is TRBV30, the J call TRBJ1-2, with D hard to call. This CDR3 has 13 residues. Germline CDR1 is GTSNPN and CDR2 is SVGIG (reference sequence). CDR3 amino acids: CAWSVSGNYGYPF. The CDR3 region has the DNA TGTGCCTGGAGTGTATCCGGGAACTATGGCTACCCCTTC.

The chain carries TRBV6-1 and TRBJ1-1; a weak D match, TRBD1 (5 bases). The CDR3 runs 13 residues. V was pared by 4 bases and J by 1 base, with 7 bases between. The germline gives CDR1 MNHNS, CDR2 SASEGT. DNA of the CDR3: TGTGCCAGCAGTGGGGGCACGAACACTGAAGCTTTCTTT. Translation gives CASSGGTNTEAFF.

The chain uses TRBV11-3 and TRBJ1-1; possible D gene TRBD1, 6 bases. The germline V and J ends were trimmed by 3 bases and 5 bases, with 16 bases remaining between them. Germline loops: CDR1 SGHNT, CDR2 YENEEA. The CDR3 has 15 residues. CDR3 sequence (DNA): TGTGCCAGCAGCTTCAATTCAGGGGTTGAAACTGAAGCTTTCTTT. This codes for CASSFNSGVETEAFF. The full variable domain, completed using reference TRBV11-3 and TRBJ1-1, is EAGVVQSPRYKIIEKKQPVAFWCNPISGHNTLYWYLQNLGQGPELLIRYENEEAVDDSQLPKDRFSAERLKGVDSTLKIQPAELGDSAVYLCASSFNSGVETEAFFGQGTRLTVV.

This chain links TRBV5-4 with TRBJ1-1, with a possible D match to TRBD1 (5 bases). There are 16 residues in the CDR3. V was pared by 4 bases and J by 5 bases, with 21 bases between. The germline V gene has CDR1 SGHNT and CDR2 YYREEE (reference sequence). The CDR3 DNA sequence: TGTGCCAGCAGCCCGGAGGGGCCTGGGGGGGTGACTGAAGCTTTCTTT. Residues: CASSPEGPGGVTEAFF.